The rows below give T cell receptor beta chains drawn from one sample of a study of CD8 T cells in ankylosing spondylitis. TCRdb itself ran the 5' RACE reads through MiXCR, one entry per CDR3 protein. This table has about 390,000 distinct CDR3 sequences, around 24% appearing once. Sequenced input: blood, either unsorted or a sorted T cell fraction (not recorded which). The receptors come from a male donor with ankylosing spondylitis. The CDR3 runs from the conserved cysteine through the conserved F or W. D genes are given only for firm matches. Rows give clone size only sometimes, using once, few, many, or a class for an expanded clone.

d_gene	abundance	j_gene	v_gene	CDR3nt	CDR3aa
-	few	TRBJ2-1	TRBV6-1	TGTGCCAGCAGTCGGGCTGCAACAAGCGAGCAGTTCTTC	CASSRAATSEQFF
TRBD1	few	TRBJ1-2	TRBV4-1	TGCGCCAGCAGCCCAGAACCATCGACAGGGCTGTTCTATGGCTACACCTTC	CASSPEPSTGLFYGYTF
TRBD1	-	TRBJ1-2	TRBV5-1	TGCGCCAGCAGTCAAGACAGGGGGCATCGTGGCTACACCTTC	CASSQDRGHRGYTF
TRBD1	few	TRBJ1-5	TRBV5-1	TGCGCCAGCAGCCTGGACAGGTTTGGTCCCCAGCATTTT	CASSLDRFGPQHF
-	-	TRBJ1-2	TRBV6-1	TGTGCCAGCAGAATTAGACAGGATGAGAAGGGCTACACCTTC	CASRIRQDEKGYTF
TRBD1	many	TRBJ2-3	TRBV7-2	TGTGCCAGCAGCCCGGGACAGGGGACAGATACGCAGTATTTT	CASSPGQGTDTQYF
TRBD2	-	TRBJ2-5	TRBV7-3	TGTGCCAGCAGTAATAGCGGGAACAATGAGACCCAGTACTTC	CASSNSGNNETQYF
-	many	TRBJ2-1	TRBV29-1	TGCAGCGTCGGACCTACCCAACCGCATGAGCAGTTCTTC	CSVGPTQPHEQFF
-	few	TRBJ2-7	TRBV7-9	TGTGCCAGCAGCTTAGCCCCGGGAGTAGCGGAGTCCTACGAGCAGTACTTC	CASSLAPGVAESYEQYF
TRBD1	-	TRBJ2-5	TRBV20-1	TGCAGTGCCGGCGGCAGGGGGCTTAGAGAGACCCAGTACTTC	CSAGGRGLRETQYF
-	few	TRBJ2-4	TRBV29-1	TGCAGCGTTTCCGAGTCGTCACGGAACATTCAGTACTTC	CSVSESSRNIQYF
TRBD2	-	TRBJ2-1	TRBV4-2	TGTGCCAGCAGCCAAGATCGGCTAGCGGGCCGCTCCTACAATGAGCAGTTCTTC	CASSQDRLAGRSYNEQFF
TRBD1	-	TRBJ1-5	TRBV12-3/TRBV12-4	TGTGCCAGCAGTCTCCCAGGGGGGCCCCAGCATTTT	CASSLPGGPQHF
TRBD1	-	TRBJ1-2	TRBV29-1	TGCAGCGTTGAATGGCAGGGGGTTAATGGCTACACCTTC	CSVEWQGVNGYTF
-	few	TRBJ1-1	TRBV3-1	TGTGCCAGCAGCCAAGGAGCAGGGGCCTTTGAAGCTTTCTTT	CASSQGAGAFEAFF
-	many	TRBJ2-6	TRBV7-8	TGTGCCAGCAGCATAAGGAGGAGCTCTGGGGCCAACGTCCTGACTTTC	CASSIRRSSGANVLTF
-	-	TRBJ1-1	TRBV7-6	TGTGCCAGCAGCTTGCGTTCGACAGGAGGGGACACTGAAGCTTTCTTT	CASSLRSTGGDTEAFF
-	-	TRBJ2-2	TRBV5-1	TGCGCCAGCAGCGTCGGAAGGGGATGGACCGGGGAGCTGTTTTTT	CASSVGRGWTGELFF
-	few	TRBJ1-2	TRBV4-1	TGCGCCAGCAGCCAGGGCTACAGGTTACAGGGCTACACCTTC	CASSQGYRLQGYTF
TRBD2	few	TRBJ2-3	TRBV12-3/TRBV12-4	TGTGCCAGCAGTTTACGACTAGCGGGAACAGATACGCAGTATTTT	CASSLRLAGTDTQYF
-	few	TRBJ2-1	TRBV7-3	TGTGCCAGCAGCTCCTCGGGGGACTCCTACAATGAGCAGTTCTTC	CASSSSGDSYNEQFF
-	once	TRBJ1-1	TRBV7-2	TGTGCCAGCACCAAGAGGGGGGGTCGGACTGAAGCTTTCTTT	CASTKRGGRTEAFF
TRBD2	-	TRBJ2-3	TRBV5-1	TGCGCCAGCTATAGCGGGAGCGGTTCAGATACGCAGTATTTT	CASYSGSGSDTQYF
-	few	TRBJ2-5	TRBV7-2	TGTGCCAGCAGCTTAGGCGGGTTCCAAGAGACCCAGTACTTC	CASSLGGFQETQYF
TRBD2	many	TRBJ2-1	TRBV4-2	TGTGCCAGCAGCCAGCCTGGGACTAGCGGGCGAACCTACAATGAGCAGTTCTTC	CASSQPGTSGRTYNEQFF
-	-	TRBJ2-7	TRBV20-1	TGCAGTGCTAATGGGGACGGAGCCTACTACGAGCAGTACTTC	CSANGDGAYYEQYF
-	-	TRBJ2-5	TRBV7-8	TGTGCCAGCAGCTTAGGGGATCGACAGACCCAGTACTTC	CASSLGDRQTQYF
-	-	TRBJ2-3	TRBV7-3	TGTGCCAGCAGTGCGGGACTGCCTACAGATACGCAGTATTTT	CASSAGLPTDTQYF
-	-	TRBJ2-1	TRBV24-1	TGTGCCACCAGTGACGCTACTAGGGGGGGCTACAATGAGCAGTTCTTC	CATSDATRGGYNEQFF